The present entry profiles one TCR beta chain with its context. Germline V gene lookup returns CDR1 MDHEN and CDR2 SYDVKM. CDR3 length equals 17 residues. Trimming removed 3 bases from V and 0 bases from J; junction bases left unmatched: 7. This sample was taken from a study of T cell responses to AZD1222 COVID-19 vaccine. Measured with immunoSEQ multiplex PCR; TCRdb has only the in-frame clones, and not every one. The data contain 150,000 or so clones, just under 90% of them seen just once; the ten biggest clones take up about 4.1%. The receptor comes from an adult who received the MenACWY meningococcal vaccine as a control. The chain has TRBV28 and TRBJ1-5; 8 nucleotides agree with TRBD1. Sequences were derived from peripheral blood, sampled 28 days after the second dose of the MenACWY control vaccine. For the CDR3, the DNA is TGTGCCAGCAGTTTCTCTCAGGGGGCCTATAGCAATCAGCCCCAGCATTTT. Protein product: CASSFSQGAYSNQPQHF.